The TCR beta chain under discussion was sequenced for a study of shared clonotypes between healthy human individuals. Whole-study context: Three plates each covered CD4 naive and memory; CD8 naive two, CD8 memory one.

Libraries were prepared by immunoSEQ multiplex PCR; TCRdb keeps only in-frame clonotypes and omits some of them. This table has 550,000 to 750,000 clones, roughly 96% appearing once. CD45RO-negative cells were positively selected for CCR7, leaving out terminally differentiated effector memory CD45RA+ cells. The TCR sequence derives from a woman aged 30 to 39 in good health. The source material was naive CD8+ T cells sorted from blood.

In DNA, the CDR3 is TGTGCCAGCAGCCTAGGGACAACCATTAATGAAAAACTGTTTTTT. Translating it yields CASSLGTTINEKLFF. The chain recombines TRBV7-9 with TRBJ1-4, with a tentative D call TRBD1 (6 bases). Germline-derived CDR1 and CDR2 are SEHNR and FQNEAQ (reference sequence). The length of the CDR3 is 15 residues. Trimming removed 5 bases at V and 4 bases at J, with 14 bases between.